This T cell receptor (beta chain) was sequenced in a study of response to subunit inactivated influenza vaccine. Study-wide results and limits: After each seasonal influenza vaccination, few new T cells are recruited, the authors suggested.

The CDR3 totals 14 residues. Trimming removed 2 bases at V and 6 bases at J, with 15 bases between. Looked up from germline, CDR1 is GTSNPN and CDR2 is SVGIG (reference sequence). Comments on this clonotype: Antigen: not known.

Via MiXCR, TCRdb re-called the RT-PCR reads, giving one row per CDR3 protein. The data contain over 650,000 distinct CDR3 sequences, 18% of them seen just once; the ten biggest clones take up 11%. The receptor was isolated from a man aged 50 or older who received an inactivated influenza vaccine. Here the sequenced sample was PBMCs from blood, taken roughly 5 days after vaccination. The chain carries TRBV30 and TRBJ2-3; D ambiguous. CDR3 protein: CAWSTGRMIDTQYF. In DNA form, the CDR3 reads TGTGCCTGGAGTACGGGCCGGATGATCGATACGCAGTATTTT.